A single sample is the source of the 13 T cell receptor beta chains below, sequenced in a study of T cell responses to AZD1222 COVID-19 vaccine. Clones were read by immunoSEQ multiplex PCR, and TCRdb kept only the in-frame ones, dropping some. Counted here are 80,000 or so clones, 90% occurring once; the ten biggest clones make up roughly 5.6%. Sequenced here: peripheral blood, sampled on day 0 of AZD1222 vaccination. Source of these receptors: an adult in good health.

J is TRBJ2-7 and V is TRBV19; tentatively, D is TRBD2 (5 bases). This CDR3 has 14 residues. The ends were cut back, 9 bases at V and 9 bases at J, with 24 bases in the middle. Germline V CDR1 and CDR2: LNHDA, SQIVND (reference sequence). CDR3 region: CASSNRDSGLGQYF. The CDR3 coding sequence is TGTGCCAGCTCAAATCGGGATTCAGGACTTGGGCAGTACTTC.

This clone was seen once. The V and J genes are TRBV19 and TRBJ1-5; D is unresolved. Deletions cut 5 bases from V and 0 bases from J, with 8 bases between. The length of the CDR3 is 14 residues. Germline values: CDR1 LNHDA, CDR2 SQIVND (reference sequence). CDR3 in amino acids: CASSLPYSNQPQHF. The CDR3 DNA follows: TGTGCCAGTAGTCTTCCCTATAGCAATCAGCCCCAGCATTTT.

V is TRBV3-1 (or the pseudogene TRBV3-2) and J is TRBJ2-7; TRBD1 is a possible D gene (6 bases). V was clipped by 2 bases and J by 2 bases, with 13 bases between them. Germline CDR1 is LGHDT and CDR2 is YNNKEL (reference sequence). The CDR3 spans 15 residues. CDR3 bases: TGTGCCAGCAGCCAAATCCAGGGGAAGGCCTACGAGCAGTACTTC. Its protein is CASSQIQGKAYEQYF.

This chain joins TRBV18 and TRBJ2-7; D is possibly TRBD2 (5 bases). The V gene lost 3 bases and the J gene lost 4 bases, with 7 bases spanning the gap. The V gene's germline CDR1 is KGHSH and CDR2 LQKENI. This CDR3 region has 12 residues. In DNA form, the CDR3 reads TGTGCCAGCTCACCCGAGGGTTACGAGCAGTACTTC. Residues: CASSPEGYEQYF.

The CDR3 sequence is CASSRPGEGTEAFF. CDR3 DNA sequence: TGTGCCAGCAGCCGACCGGGCGAGGGCACTGAAGCTTTCTTT. The V and J genes are TRBV6-6 and TRBJ1-1, with no clear D. Germline CDR1 reads MNHNY; CDR2 reads SVGAGI (reference sequence). V was trimmed by 6 bases and J by 4 bases, leaving 15 bases between them. The CDR3 is 14 amino acids.

This chain joins TRBV27 and TRBJ2-1; 9 bases are shared with TRBD1. The V gene end was trimmed by 1 base and the J gene end by 5 bases; junction bases not matched to a gene: 6. CDR1 and CDR2 from the germline V gene are MNHEY and SMNVEV (reference sequence). This CDR3 has 16 amino acids. Here the CDR3 reads CASSLFRDRVNNEQFF. In DNA form, the CDR3 reads TGTGCCAGCAGTTTATTCCGGGACAGGGTTAACAATGAGCAGTTCTTC.

The V call is TRBV5-1, the J call TRBJ1-1; 7 bases fit TRBD1. V lost 4 bases, J lost 1 base, and 10 bases stayed unmatched. The CDR3 runs 16 residues. Per the germline V gene, CDR1 is SGHRS and CDR2 is YFSETQ. The CDR3 DNA is TGCGCCAGCAGCCAGGTGACAGGGATGAGGAACACTGAAGCTTTCTTT. This translates into CASSQVTGMRNTEAFF.

The chain combines TRBV3-1 (or the pseudogene TRBV3-2) with TRBJ2-7; D may be TRBD2 (5 bases). The V gene lost 3 bases and the J gene lost 2 bases, with 11 bases spanning the gap. Germline CDR1 and CDR2: LGHDT and YNNKEL (reference sequence). The CDR3 length is 14 residues. DNA for the CDR3: TGTGCCAGCAGCCATCAAGGGCGGGCCTACGAGCAGTACTTC. It yields the protein CASSHQGRAYEQYF.

V usage is TRBV6-5 and J usage is TRBJ1-1; no reliable D call. V was pared by 0 bases and J by 8 bases, with 7 bases between. Germline V gives CDR1 MNHEY, CDR2 SVGAGI. This CDR3 contains 12 residues. The chain's CDR3 is CASSYSREEAFF. The CDR3 bases are TGTGCCAGCAGTTACTCGAGGGAGGAAGCTTTCTTT.

The rearrangement links TRBV4-1 to TRBJ1-6; D gene uncertain. Germline V gives CDR1 MGHRA, CDR2 YSYEKL. V was trimmed by 1 base and J by 7 bases, leaving 14 bases between them. The CDR3 extends over 16 amino acids. CDR3 nucleotide sequence: TGCGCCAGCAGCCAAGTGGAGACCGCAGAGAATTCACCCCTCCACTTT. Protein: CASSQVETAENSPLHF.

This clone was observed once. The chain combines TRBV6-5 with TRBJ1-2, with TRBD1 identical over 7 bases. Trimming took 5 bases from V and 4 from J; bases not matched to a gene: 1. The CDR3 sequence is 12 residues long. CDR1 MNHEY and CDR2 SVGAGI come from the germline V gene. The DNA for the CDR3 is TGTGCCAGCAGTACAGGGGCCTATGGCTACACCTTC. Protein sequence: CASSTGAYGYTF.

This clone was seen once. This chain connects TRBV5-1 to TRBJ1-1, with D hard to call. Germline V gene data show CDR1 as SGHRS and CDR2 as YFSETQ. The CDR3 is 14 residues long. V lost 0 bases and J lost 4, with 10 bases in between. CDR3 sequence: CASSLDPVGTEAFF. The CDR3 DNA reads as TGCGCCAGCAGCTTGGACCCGGTCGGCACTGAAGCTTTCTTT.

This chain links TRBV21-1 with TRBJ2-7. TRBV21-1 is termed a pseudogene. The CDR3 length is 12 residues. CDR3 DNA sequence: TGTGCCAGCATGGCCGGGGCCCTCGAGCAGTACTTC. Residues: CASMAGALEQYF.